The 4 T cell receptor beta chains reported below all come from one sample, sequenced in a study of spatial heterogeneity in lung cancer. MiXCR, run by TCRdb on the 5' RACE reads, gives a single entry per CDR3 protein. The sample records about 40,000 distinct CDR3 sequences, about 5% being singletons. Sample time point: sample taken at primary tumor resection. Material: PBMCs, obtained at surgery. These TCRs come from a female donor with early-stage non-small cell lung cancer.

This clonotype was detected only a few times. V and J are TRBV3-2 and TRBJ1-5; the DNA was not compared with TRBD1, the D call given in the table. TRBV3-2 is an annotated pseudogene. CDR3 length equals 18 residues. CDR3 loop: CASSQPYSSGTGNQPQHF. In nucleotides, the CDR3 is TGTGCCAGCAGCCAACCATATTCTTCCGGGACAGGGAATCAGCCCCAGCATTTT.

This clonotype was counted between two and nine times. The rearrangement uses TRBV7-2 and TRBJ2-5, with TRBD2 as a possible D gene (7 bases). The germline V gene has CDR1 SGHTA and CDR2 FQGNSA. This CDR3 is 15 amino acids long. The V end was cut by 5 bases, the J end by 4 bases, with 17 bases between. The CDR3 sequence is CASSPLGGRPETQYF. The DNA for the CDR3 is TGTGCCAGCAGCCCCCTCGGGGGGCGCCCAGAGACCCAGTACTTC.

This clonotype was seen at least ten times. The rearrangement joins TRBV20-1 to TRBJ1-1; perhaps TRBD1 as D (6 bases). The CDR3 is 14 residues long. Germline V gene sequence: CDR1 DFQATT, CDR2 SNEGSKA (reference sequence). Trimming pared 3 bases from V and 4 bases from J, leaving 15 bases between. CDR3 loop: CSASPFKGGTEAFF. The CDR3 DNA reads TGCAGTGCTAGTCCCTTTAAGGGGGGCACTGAAGCTTTCTTT.

This clonotype was observed a handful of times. The chain has TRBV6-1 and TRBJ1-3; 8 bases are shared with TRBD1. The V and J ends lost 6 bases and 4 bases, in that order; junction bases with no gene match: 5. The CDR3 has 14 residues. Per germline, CDR1 MNHNS and CDR2 SASEGT. In DNA, the CDR3 is TGTGCCAGCAGGACCGGGACAGGAGGAAACACCATATATTTT. Protein: CASRTGTGGNTIYF.